This record covers a single TCR beta chain. This CDR3 spans 16 amino acids. The germline CDR1 and CDR2 sequences are LNHNV and YYDKDF (reference sequence). With 8 bases clipped from V and 4 bases from J, the junction kept 13 bases outside the gene matches. This sample is part of a study of blood T cell repertoires in COVID-19. Overall study context: Samples representing acute and convalescent COVID-19 were sourced from the United States, Italy and Spain.

The table came from immunoSEQ multiplex PCR; TCRdb's copy has only in-frame clones and leaves some out. The sample includes 200,000 to 250,000 clones, roughly 85% of them seen just once. The sample consisted of PBMCs or T cells enriched from blood (not recorded which). This sequence joins TRBV15 and TRBJ2-1; 8 nucleotides align to TRBD2. This clonotype was sampled from a man aged 35 to 55 who had recovered from COVID-19. The CDR3 region is CATSGVAGGPYNEQFF. DNA of the CDR3: TGTGCCACCTCGGGAGTCGCGGGAGGACCATACAATGAGCAGTTCTTC.